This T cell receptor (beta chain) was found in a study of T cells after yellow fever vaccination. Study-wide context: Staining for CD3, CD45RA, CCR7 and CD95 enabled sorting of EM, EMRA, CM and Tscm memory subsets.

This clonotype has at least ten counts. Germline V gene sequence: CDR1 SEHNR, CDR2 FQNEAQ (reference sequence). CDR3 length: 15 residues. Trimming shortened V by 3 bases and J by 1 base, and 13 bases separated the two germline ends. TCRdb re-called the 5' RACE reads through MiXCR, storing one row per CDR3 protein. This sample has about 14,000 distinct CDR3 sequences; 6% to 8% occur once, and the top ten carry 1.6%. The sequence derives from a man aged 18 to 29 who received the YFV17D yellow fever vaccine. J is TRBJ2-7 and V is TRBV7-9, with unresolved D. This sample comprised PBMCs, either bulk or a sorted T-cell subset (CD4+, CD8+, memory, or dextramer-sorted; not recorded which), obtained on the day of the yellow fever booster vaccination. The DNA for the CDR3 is TGTGCCAGCAGCTTCGGGCCAGTACCATCCTACGAGCAGTACTTC. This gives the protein CASSFGPVPSYEQYF. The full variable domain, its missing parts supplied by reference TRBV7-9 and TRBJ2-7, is DTGVSQNPRHKITKRGQNVTFRCDPISEHNRLYWYRQTLGQGPEFLTYFQNEAQLEKSRLLSDRFSAERPKGSFSTLEIQRTEQGDSAMYLCASSFGPVPSYEQYFGPGTRLTVT.